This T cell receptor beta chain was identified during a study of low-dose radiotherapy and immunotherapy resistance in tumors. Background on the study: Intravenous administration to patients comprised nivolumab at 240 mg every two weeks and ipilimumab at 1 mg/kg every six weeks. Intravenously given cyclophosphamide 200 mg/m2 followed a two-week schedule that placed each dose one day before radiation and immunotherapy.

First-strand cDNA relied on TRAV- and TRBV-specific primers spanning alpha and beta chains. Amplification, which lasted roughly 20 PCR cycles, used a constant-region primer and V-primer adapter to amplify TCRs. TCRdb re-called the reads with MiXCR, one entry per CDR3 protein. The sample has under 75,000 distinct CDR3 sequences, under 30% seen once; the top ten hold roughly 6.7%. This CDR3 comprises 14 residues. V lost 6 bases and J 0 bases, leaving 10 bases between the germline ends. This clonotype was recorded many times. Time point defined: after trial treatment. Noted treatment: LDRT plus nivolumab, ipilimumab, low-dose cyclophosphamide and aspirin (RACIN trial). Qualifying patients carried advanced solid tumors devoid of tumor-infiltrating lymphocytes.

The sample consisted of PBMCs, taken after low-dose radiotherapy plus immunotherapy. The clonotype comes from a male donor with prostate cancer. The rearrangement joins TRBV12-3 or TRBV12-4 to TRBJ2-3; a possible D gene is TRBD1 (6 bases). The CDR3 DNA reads TGTGCCAGCAGGCCGGGACAAAGCACAGATACGCAGTATTTT. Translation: CASRPGQSTDTQYF.